What follows are 5 T cell receptor beta chains derived from one specimen sequenced in a study of sequential checkpoint blockade in melanoma. This sample's treatment: randomized to nivolumab then ipilimumab (arm A) or the reverse (arm B). Some clones are missing from TCRdb's copy, which holds only in-frame ones; the method was immunoSEQ multiplex PCR. Of 35,000 to 45,000 clones in the sample, approximately 84% were seen once. The specimen comprised CD8+ T cells sorted from blood (inferred from file names), sampled from a patient given nivolumab and ipilimumab in sequence. Receptors originate from a human donor with melanoma.

The gene calls are TRBV29-1 and TRBJ2-1, with a weak D call TRBD2 (6 bases). Germline V gene sequence: CDR1 SQVTM, CDR2 ANQGSEA. V lost 7 bases and J 8 bases, leaving 9 bases between the germline ends. This CDR3 contains 10 residues. CDR3 nucleotide sequence: TGCAGCGGCGGGGTGGATGAGCAGTTCTTC. Translating it yields CSGGVDEQFF.

This chain joins TRBV5-6 and TRBJ2-5, with 8 bases aligning to TRBD1. The DNA end favors TRBJ2-7, so the J call may be wrong. The CDR3 contains 16 residues. Germline V gene sequence: CDR1 SGHDT, CDR2 YYEEEE. The CDR3 region has the DNA TGTGCCAGCAGCGGGGGACAGGTGTTCCAACGGTACGAGCAGTACTTC. Translating it yields CASSGGQVFQRYEQYF.

The V gene is TRBV5-4, the J gene TRBJ2-1; the match to TRBD1 covers 9 bases. The CDR3 contains 16 residues. The V gene end was trimmed by 4 bases and the J gene end by 3 bases; junction bases not matched to a gene: 8. Germline CDR1 is SGHNT and CDR2 is YYREEE (reference sequence). CDR3 amino acids: CASSPQTGGSYNEQFF. The CDR3 bases are TGTGCCAGCAGCCCCCAGACAGGGGGAAGCTACAATGAGCAGTTCTTC.

The chain employs TRBV7-8 and TRBJ2-7, with D possibly TRBD1 on 6 matching bases. Germline V gene sequence: CDR1 SGHVS, CDR2 FQNEAQ. V shed 5 bases and J shed 0 bases, with 17 bases lying between them. The CDR3 loop spans 16 amino acids. In DNA, the CDR3 is TGTGCCAGCAGCCCAAAAACAGGGACGGGCTCCTACGAGCAGTACTTC. Translated: CASSPKTGTGSYEQYF.

This clone was seen a handful of times. This chain links TRBV9 with TRBJ2-7; 9 positions match TRBD1. Unmatched junction bases numbered 4, after V lost 4 bases and J lost 2 bases. Germline values: CDR1 SGDLS, CDR2 YYNGEE. There are 14 residues in the CDR3. In DNA, the CDR3 is TGTGCCAGCAGCAGGGGACAGGGTACCTACGAGCAGTACTTC. Translated: CASSRGQGTYEQYF.